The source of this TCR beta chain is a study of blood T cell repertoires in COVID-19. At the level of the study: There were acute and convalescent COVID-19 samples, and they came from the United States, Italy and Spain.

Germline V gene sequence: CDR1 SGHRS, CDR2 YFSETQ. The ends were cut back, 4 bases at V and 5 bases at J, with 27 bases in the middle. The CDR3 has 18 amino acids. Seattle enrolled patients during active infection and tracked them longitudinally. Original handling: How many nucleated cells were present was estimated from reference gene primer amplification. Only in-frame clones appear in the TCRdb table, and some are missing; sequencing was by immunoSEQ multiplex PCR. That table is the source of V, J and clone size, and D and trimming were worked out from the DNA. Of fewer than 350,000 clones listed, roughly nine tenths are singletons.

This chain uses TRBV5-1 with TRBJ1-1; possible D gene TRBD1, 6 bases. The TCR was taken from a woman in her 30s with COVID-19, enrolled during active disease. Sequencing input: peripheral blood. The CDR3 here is CASSASRPGEYVGTEAFF. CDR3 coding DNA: TGCGCCAGCAGCGCCAGTAGGCCAGGGGAATATGTTGGTACTGAAGCTTTCTTT.